The present T cell receptor beta chain was sequenced within a study of identical twins (TCRdb year 2016). Study-level background: To test whether fetal clonotypes persist, this study deep-sequenced TCR alpha and beta repertoires from monozygotic twins, from unrelated adults of various ages, and from cord blood. To rule out contamination, the twin experiments were replicated at different times with different library preparation protocols.

Receptors were amplified or captured by 5' RACE. Sequenced using an Illumina HiSeq 2000. A universal primer binding site was introduced by template switching, and a unique molecular identifier was present in the final cDNA, enabling accurate counting of TCR cDNA molecules. Specific primers in the conserved constant-segment region were used to synthesize first-strand cDNA for TCR alpha and beta chains. To control for contamination, every cDNA library carried two barcodes: a SMART-Mk sample barcode plus Illumina barcodes. TruSeq adapter sequences and Illumina sample barcodes were added in two successive PCR steps. Sequencing of the TCR alpha and beta cDNA libraries was done on the Illumina HiSeq platform using custom primers. As for the authors' bioinformatics: Unique molecular identifiers were extracted from raw reads with MiGEC, and CDR3 positions were determined with MiXCR. For each individual, recombination models were inferred using an EM algorithm with the repgenHMM and IGoR tools. Shared clonotypes were analyzed with the tcR package in R, and sharing was normalized by the product of cloneset sizes. Out-of-frame nonproductive sequences were analyzed to study raw recombination free of thymic and clonal selection effects. Using fastp trimming at Q25 and MiXCR clonotype assembly, TCRdb reanalyzed the public sequencing data and kept in-frame beta chains. Rows matching on CDR3 protein sequence are summarized as one entry with the most common DNA and genes. TCRdb's processing, not the authors', yielded these V and J calls. Counted in this sample were 200,000 to 250,000 distinct CDR3 sequences; approximately 7% of them appeared once. Jointly, the top ten make up under 4% of the sample.

For this clonotype: There is no known antigen for this receptor. Base qualities were left out, and no much larger clone turns up one base away.

All donors were healthy Caucasians. The twin cohort consisted of three pairs of female monozygotic twins, all aged roughly 18 to 30 years. Using Miltenyi CD45RO+ enrichment and human naive T-cell isolation kits, memory (CD45RO+) and naive T cells were isolated from PBMC. Summary of the overall study and its limitations: Invariant T cells such as MAIT and iNKT could partly confound zero-insertion analyses, though diverse VJ usage argued against this for most clonotypes. In beta out-of-frame sequences, excess twin sharing was weaker, because having fewer shared sequences lowered the signal-to-noise ratio. Compared with coincidental sharing between unrelated individuals, an excess of low generation-probability sequences was observed among out-of-frame TCR alpha sequences shared between twins. Abundant cord blood beta clonotypes carried fewer insertions; young adult naive repertoires showed a weaker similar trend, while memory repertoires showed none. Because the same donors could not be followed over many years, the conclusions depended on cross-sectional statistical analysis. In monozygotic twins, out-of-frame TCR alpha sharing was systematically underestimated by recombination models, although the models agreed with sharing between unrelated individuals.

From its cysteine to its phenylalanine, the CDR3 spans 15 amino acids. Solely the CDR3 DNA is kept, with 45 bases framed from the first base. The germline V gene yields SGHRS for CDR1 and YFSETQ for CDR2. V is pared back by 0 bases and J by 7 bases, with 14 bases lying between the germline termini. This same sample was also taken into another study, of yellow fever vaccine responses in identical twins. As that second paper reports: According to the authors, the vaccine-induced T cell response in identical twins seemed to be partly convergent and partly specific to each individual. Focusing on identical twins, the study followed the T cell clones that responded to the vaccine, and did so with precision.

The source material was memory (CD45RO+) T cells sorted from blood. Per the publication, the cell subset or site label means: CD45RO+ enriched T cells. This TCR was recovered from a woman aged 18-29 years in good health. The chain joins TRBV5-1 to TRBJ2-1; the D gene lacks a confident call. Here the CDR3 is given as CASSLEGQLGNEQFF. The DNA sequence follows: TGCGCCAGCAGCTTGGAGGGTCAGTTGGGGAATGAGCAGTTCTTC.